A single T cell receptor beta chain is shown here with its context. Antigen specificity is unknown. This sample was taken from a study of shared clonotypes between healthy human individuals. CDR1 and CDR2 from the germline V gene are SGHRS and YFSETQ. V shed 0 bases and J shed 3 bases, with 10 bases lying between them. This CDR3 region has 14 residues. Method: immunoSEQ multiplex PCR; TCRdb's copy keeps in-frame clones and lacks some. This sample yields some 2,400,000 clones, of which approximately 96% are seen a single time; roughly 0.13% belongs to the top ten. General study results and limits: Lower generation probabilities were found for non-shared clonotypes than for those shared by all four donors.

The sequenced sample consisted of naive CD4+ T cells sorted from blood. Described subset: CD45RA+ positively selected. The origin of this receptor is a man aged 18 to 35 in good health. The chain joins TRBV5-1 to TRBJ2-7, with a tentative D call TRBD1 (6 bases). The CDR3 protein is CASSLVGQLYEQYF. For the CDR3, the DNA is TGCGCCAGCAGCTTGGTCGGACAGCTCTACGAGCAGTACTTC.